This T cell receptor (beta chain) was identified in a study of T cell changes during pregnancy in multiple sclerosis. The J segment lost 6 bases and the V segment lost 4 bases, leaving 5 bases of the junction unmatched. This CDR3 is 14 amino acids long. Per germline, CDR1 SGHKS and CDR2 YYEKEE (reference sequence). The method was immunoSEQ multiplex PCR; TCRdb's version includes in-frame clones alone and lacks a portion of them. This table has about 69,000 clones, around 92% appearing once. This chain links TRBV5-5 with TRBJ1-3; 9 bases are a match to TRBD1. The clonotype originates from a female donor in good health, enrolled as a control in a pregnancy study. Specimen: peripheral blood, collected in the third trimester of pregnancy. The CDR3 sequence: CASSTWTGENTIYF. The DNA of the CDR3 is TGTGCCAGCAGCACTTGGACAGGGGAAAACACCATATATTTT.